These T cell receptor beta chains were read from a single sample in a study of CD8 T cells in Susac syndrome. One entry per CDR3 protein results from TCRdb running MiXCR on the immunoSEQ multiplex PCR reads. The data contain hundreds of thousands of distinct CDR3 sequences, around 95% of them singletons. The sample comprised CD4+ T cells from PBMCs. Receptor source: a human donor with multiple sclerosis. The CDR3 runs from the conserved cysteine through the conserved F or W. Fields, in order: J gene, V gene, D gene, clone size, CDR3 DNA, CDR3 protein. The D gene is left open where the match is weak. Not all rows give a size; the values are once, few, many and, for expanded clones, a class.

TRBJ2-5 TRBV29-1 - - TGCAGCGTAGAGGTGGTGGAGACCCAGTACTTC CSVEVVETQYF
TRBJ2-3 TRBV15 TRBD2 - TGTGCCACCAGCCCCAGAGCGGGGGGGCCTCGAGACACGCAGTATTTT CATSPRAGGPRDTQYF
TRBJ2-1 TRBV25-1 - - TGTGCCAGCAGTGAATCAGGTCGCTTTGGGAATGAGCAGTTCTTC CASSESGRFGNEQFF
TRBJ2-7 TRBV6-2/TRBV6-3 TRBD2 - TGTGCCAGCAGTTACTCGAGAGCGGGGAACTACGAGCAGTACTTC CASSYSRAGNYEQYF
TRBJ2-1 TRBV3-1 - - TGTGCCAGCAGCCTCTCCGGGACGGAGCAGTTCTTC CASSLSGTEQFF
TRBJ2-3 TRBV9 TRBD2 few TGTGCCAGCAGCGTAGGCCTAGCGGGGACGGATACGCAGTATTTT CASSVGLAGTDTQYF
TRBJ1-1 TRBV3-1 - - TGTGCCAGCAGCCCTGGACAGCAAAACACTGAAGCTTTCTTT CASSPGQQNTEAFF
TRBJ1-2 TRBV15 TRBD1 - TGTGCCACCAGCAGGAGACAGGGCGGTGGCTACACCTTC CATSRRQGGGYTF
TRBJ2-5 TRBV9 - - TGTGCCAGCAGCGTAGGAGGCTCCTCGAGGCAAGAGACCCAGTACTTC CASSVGGSSRQETQYF
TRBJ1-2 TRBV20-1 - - TGCAGTGCTAGAGATCTGGCAGCTAACTATGGCTACACCTTC CSARDLAANYGYTF
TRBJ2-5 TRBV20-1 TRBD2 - TGCAGTGCTAGGTCCTCGACGGCTAGCGGGAGAGAGACCCAGTACTTC CSARSSTASGRETQYF
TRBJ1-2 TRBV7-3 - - TGTGCCAGCAGCCATGGGGGTGTACAGCCCTACACCTTC CASSHGGVQPYTF
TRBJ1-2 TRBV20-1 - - TGCAGTGCTAGGTGGGCTTGGGCAGATGGCTACACCTTC CSARWAWADGYTF
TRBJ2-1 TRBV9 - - TGTGCCAGCAGCGTAGATTCCGGGACTCGCTACAATGAGCAGTTCTTC CASSVDSGTRYNEQFF
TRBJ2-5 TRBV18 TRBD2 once TGTGCCAGCTCACCGGCGGGAGGAGGAGAGACCCAGTACTTC CASSPAGGGETQYF
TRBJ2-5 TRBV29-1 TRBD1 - TGCAGCGTTGATCGGGGACAGGGAAGGGAGACCCAGTACTTC CSVDRGQGRETQYF
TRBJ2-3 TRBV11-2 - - TGTGCCAGCAGCCCTGGGGTTGTCCGCCAGTATTTT CASSPGVVRQYF
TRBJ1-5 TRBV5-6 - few TGTGCCAGCAGCCTAGGATTAAGCAATCAGCCCCAGCATTTT CASSLGLSNQPQHF
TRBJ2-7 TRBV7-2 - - TGTGCCAGCAGCTATTTAGGACGGGAGCAGTACTTC CASSYLGREQYF
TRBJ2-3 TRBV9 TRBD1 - TGTGCCAGCAGCTCCTCCGGGACAGGGGTCACGACCAGCACAGATACGCAGTATTTT CASSSSGTGVTTSTDTQYF
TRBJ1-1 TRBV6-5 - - TGTGCCAGCAGTTACTCGACAGTGAACACTGAAGCTTTCTTT CASSYSTVNTEAFF
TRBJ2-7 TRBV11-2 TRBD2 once TGTGCCAGCAGCTTAGGACTAGCGGGTTTCTACGAGCAGTACTTC CASSLGLAGFYEQYF
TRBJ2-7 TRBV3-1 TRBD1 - TGTGCCAGCAGCCATGCTACAGGGGGAAGGGCGTACGAGCAGTACTTC CASSHATGGRAYEQYF
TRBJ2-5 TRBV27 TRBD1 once TGTGCCAGCAGCCTCCTCAGAGACAGGGGAGAGACCCAGTACTTC CASSLLRDRGETQYF
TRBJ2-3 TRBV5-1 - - TGCGCCAGCAGGTATCAGGACACAGATACGCAGTATTTT CASRYQDTDTQYF
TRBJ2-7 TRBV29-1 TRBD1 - TGCAGCGTACCCTCCGGGACAGAACCCTACGAGCAGTACTTC CSVPSGTEPYEQYF
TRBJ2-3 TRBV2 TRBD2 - TGTGCCAGCAGTGACCTAGCGGGAGTGGCGAGGACAGATACGCAGTATTTT CASSDLAGVARTDTQYF
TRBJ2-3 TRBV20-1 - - TGCAGTGCTACCAAAGGGAGCACAGATACGCAGTATTTT CSATKGSTDTQYF
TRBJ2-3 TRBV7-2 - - TGTGCCAGCAGCTTCCCCCCAGGGGATACGCAGTATTTT CASSFPPGDTQYF
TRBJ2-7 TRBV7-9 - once TGTGCCATCGCGCGTGGGGGTACCTACGAGCAGTACTTC CAIARGGTYEQYF
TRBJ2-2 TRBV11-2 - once TGTGCCAGCAGCTTCAAACGGTTTTCGAACACCGGGGAGCTGTTTTTT CASSFKRFSNTGELFF
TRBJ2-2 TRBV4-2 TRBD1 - TGTGCCAGCAGCCAAGATACGAGGGCAGGGGGAGACACCGGGGAGCTGTTTTTT CASSQDTRAGGDTGELFF
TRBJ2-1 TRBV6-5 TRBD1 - TGTGCCAGCAGCCGACAGGGGTACAATGAGCAGTTCTTC CASSRQGYNEQFF
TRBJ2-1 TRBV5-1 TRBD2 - TGCGCCAGCGGCGCGATAGCGGGGTACAATGAGCAGTTCTTC CASGAIAGYNEQFF
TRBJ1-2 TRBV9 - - TGTGCCAGCAGCGCCAAGGGTGCAGGGGACTATGGCTACACCTTC CASSAKGAGDYGYTF
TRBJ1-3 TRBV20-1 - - TGCAGTGCTAGAGATTACAGAAACACCATATATTTT CSARDYRNTIYF
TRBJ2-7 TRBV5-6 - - TGTGCCAGCAGCTTGCAGGGGATATCCTACGAGCAGTACTTC CASSLQGISYEQYF
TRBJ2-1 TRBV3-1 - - TGTGCCAGCAGCCAAGGCGACCCCTCCAGTGAGCAGTTCTTC CASSQGDPSSEQFF
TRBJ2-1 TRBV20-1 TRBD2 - TGCAGTGCTAGTGTCCCGGGACTAGCGGGGGTCGGGTTCTTC CSASVPGLAGVGFF
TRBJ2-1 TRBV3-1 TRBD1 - TGTGCCAGCAGCCAACCCGACAGGGGGCATGAGCAGTTCTTC CASSQPDRGHEQFF
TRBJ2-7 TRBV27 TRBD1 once TGTGCCAGCACCTCCGTGGGGACAGGGGGCCCCTACGAGCAGTACTTC CASTSVGTGGPYEQYF
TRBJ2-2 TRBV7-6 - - TGTGCCAGCACCCAAGTGGTGGCAGCAACCGGGGAGCTGTTTTTT CASTQVVAATGELFF
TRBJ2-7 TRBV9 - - TGTGCCAGCAGCGTAGGCGCGCTCGGGTCCTACGAGCAGTACTTC CASSVGALGSYEQYF
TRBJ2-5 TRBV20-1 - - TGCAGTGCTACCGGCACCACCGGAGAGACCCAGTACTTC CSATGTTGETQYF
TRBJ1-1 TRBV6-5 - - TGTGCCACCCAGGACTCACAGGGTCGGAACACTGAAGCTTTCTTT CATQDSQGRNTEAFF
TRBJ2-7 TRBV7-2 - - TGTGCCAGCAGCTTATTAAGAATGGGCGAGCAGTACTTC CASSLLRMGEQYF
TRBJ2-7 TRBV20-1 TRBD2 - TGCAGTGCGGGGACTAGCCCCAGCTCCTACGAGCAGTACTTC CSAGTSPSSYEQYF
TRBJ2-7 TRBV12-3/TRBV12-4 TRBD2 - TGTGCCAGCAGTTCCGGGAGGGAGCAGTACTTC CASSSGREQYF